The subject of this entry is one T cell receptor (beta chain). Reverse transcribed after extraction, RNA yielded cDNA as the sequencing template. Profiled with immunoSEQ multiplex PCR; TCRdb holds only in-frame clones, not every one. The sample lists over 150,000 clones, about 56% occurring once. The length of the CDR3 is 15 residues. Trimming took 6 bases from V and 9 from J, leaving 21 bases between them. Germline V CDR1 and CDR2: MNHNY, SVGAGI (reference sequence). This entry is derived from a study of CD8+ T cells in alopecia areata. The source is a human donor in good health. The material sequenced was CD8+ T cells sorted from blood. The chain links TRBV6-6 to TRBJ1-5; TRBD1 might be the D (6 bases). The CDR3 bases are TGTGCCAGCAGCCCCGGGGGGCAGGGATGGCCGCCCCAGCATTTT. Its translation is CASSPGGQGWPPQHF.